A selection of T cell receptor beta chains follows, all from one sample in a study of identical twins. TCRdb recomputed calls from the 5' RACE reads with MiXCR, one row per CDR3 protein. Altogether around 490,000 distinct CDR3 sequences are present, about a fifth being singletons, with the ten largest covering more than 0.4%. Another study also made use of these data, one on yellow fever vaccine responses in identical twins.

Sequencing input: CD4+ T cells sorted from blood. These receptors all stem from a woman between 18 and 29 years old in good health. Each CDR3 is given with its conserved first and last residue. The order of the fields is clone size, D gene, J gene, V gene, CDR3 protein, CDR3 DNA. A D gene is named only where the DNA matches it firmly. Expanded clones are given a class, and other clones once, few, many or no size at all.

many | . | TRBJ1-4 | TRBV27 | CASSLGLAAGREKLFF | TGTGCCAGCAGTCTTGGCTTGGCGGCAGGGCGTGAAAAACTGTTTTTT
few | . | TRBJ2-1 | TRBV6-1 | CASSPEGGLYNEQFF | TGTGCCAGCAGCCCTGAGGGTGGTCTGTACAATGAGCAGTTCTTC
few | TRBD2 | TRBJ2-2 | TRBV27 | CASSPQTSGRRTGTGELFF | TGTGCCAGCAGCCCCCAGACTAGCGGGAGGCGAACGGGCACCGGGGAGCTGTTTTTT
. | . | TRBJ2-5 | TRBV5-1 | CASSLTGKETQYF | TGCGCCAGCAGCTTAACAGGGAAAGAGACCCAGTACTTC
. | . | TRBJ2-5 | TRBV5-1 | CASSAGTEQETQYF | TGCGCCAGCAGCGCGGGGACGGAACAAGAGACCCAGTACTTC
. | . | TRBJ2-2 | TRBV4-1 | CASSQGSILNTGELFF | TGCGCCAGCAGCCAAGGGAGCATACTGAACACCGGGGAGCTGTTTTTT
. | TRBD2 | TRBJ2-3 | TRBV7-9 | CASSPGTSGSDTQYF | TGTGCCAGCAGTCCCGGGACTAGCGGTTCAGATACGCAGTATTTT
. | . | TRBJ2-1 | TRBV5-1 | CASSLAAIHNEQFF | TGCGCCAGCAGCTTGGCGGCTATACACAATGAGCAGTTCTTC
many | . | TRBJ2-7 | TRBV20-1 | CSARAGAYEQYF | TGCAGTGCTAGGGCAGGAGCCTACGAGCAGTACTTC
few | TRBD1 | TRBJ2-5 | TRBV12-3/TRBV12-4 | CASSLNRGWLGQETQYF | TGTGCCAGCAGTTTAAACAGGGGGTGGCTGGGGCAAGAGACCCAGTACTTC
. | TRBD2 | TRBJ2-2 | TRBV5-1 | CASSLETSGGPGELFF | TGCGCCAGCAGCTTGGAAACTAGCGGGGGGCCCGGGGAGCTGTTTTTT
few | . | TRBJ2-5 | TRBV29-1 | CSVDTYQETQYF | TGCAGCGTTGATACGTACCAAGAGACCCAGTACTTC
few | TRBD2 | TRBJ2-1 | TRBV5-6 | CASSWTGTSGNEQFF | TGTGCCAGCAGCTGGACTGGGACTAGCGGTAATGAGCAGTTCTTC
few | TRBD2 | TRBJ2-1 | TRBV7-8 | CASSSPAGLAGSEQFF | TGTGCCAGCAGCTCTCCGGCGGGACTAGCGGGCAGTGAGCAGTTCTTC
few | TRBD1 | TRBJ2-5 | TRBV4-1 | CASSRQKQGAGETQYF | TGCGCCAGCAGCCGACAGAAGCAGGGGGCGGGGGAGACCCAGTACTTC
. | TRBD1 | TRBJ2-1 | TRBV5-5 | CASSGTGISEQFF | TGTGCCAGCAGCGGGACAGGGATCAGTGAGCAGTTCTTC
. | . | TRBJ2-3 | TRBV7-2 | CASSFRKTSTDTQYF | TGTGCCAGCAGCTTTCGAAAGACTAGCACAGATACGCAGTATTTT
many | . | TRBJ1-1 | TRBV5-1 | CASSPRVSTEAFF | TGCGCCAGCAGCCCCCGGGTCAGCACTGAAGCTTTCTTT
. | . | TRBJ1-6 | TRBV7-2 | CASSLRWQGISPLHF | TGTGCCAGCAGCTTAAGGTGGCAGGGAATTTCACCCCTCCACTTT
few | . | TRBJ2-2 | TRBV5-1 | CASSLVQGGTGELFF | TGCGCCAGCAGCTTGGTTCAGGGGGGCACCGGGGAGCTGTTTTTT
. | . | TRBJ2-5 | TRBV25-1 | CASSEYWGSQPGETQYF | TGTGCCAGCAGTGAATACTGGGGGTCGCAGCCGGGGGAGACCCAGTACTTC
few | TRBD2 | TRBJ2-1 | TRBV5-1 | CASSSLFLAGTAPSSYNEQFF | TGCGCCAGCAGCTCTCTCTTCCTAGCGGGGACCGCCCCTAGCTCCTACAATGAGCAGTTCTTC
many | . | TRBJ2-3 | TRBV5-1 | CASSLGVDTQYF | TGCGCCAGCAGCCTGGGGGTGGATACGCAGTATTTT
. | . | TRBJ2-7 | TRBV28 | CASSNAHSVSYEQYF | TGTGCCAGCTCCAATGCCCACAGCGTTTCCTACGAGCAGTACTTC
. | TRBD2 | TRBJ2-1 | TRBV3-1 | CASSQGLAGNYNEQFF | TGTGCCAGCAGCCAAGGACTAGCGGGGAACTACAATGAGCAGTTCTTC
few | TRBD1 | TRBJ2-5 | TRBV20-1 | CSASKGTAQETQYF | TGCAGTGCTAGTAAAGGGACAGCCCAAGAGACCCAGTACTTC
. | TRBD2 | TRBJ2-1 | TRBV11-2 | CASSSYKREVGYNEQFF | TGTGCCAGCAGCTCTTACAAACGGGAGGTCGGGTACAATGAGCAGTTCTTC
few | . | TRBJ2-1 | TRBV11-3 | CASSLDLTGNNEQFF | TGTGCCAGCAGCTTAGATCTTACAGGTAACAATGAGCAGTTCTTC
. | . | TRBJ2-7 | TRBV12-3/TRBV12-4 | CASSAGGYEQYF | TGTGCCAGCAGCGCAGGGGGGTACGAGCAGTACTTC
. | TRBD1 | TRBJ2-2 | TRBV7-8 | CASSQGTGPTGELFF | TGTGCCAGCAGCCAGGGGACAGGGCCGACCGGGGAGCTGTTTTTT
. | . | TRBJ1-1 | TRBV29-1 | CSVETRGNLRNTEAFF | TGCAGCGTAGAAACCCGGGGTAATCTTCGGAACACTGAAGCTTTCTTT
few | TRBD1 | TRBJ1-5 | TRBV9 | CASSGTVNSNQPQHF | TGTGCCAGCTCCGGGACAGTAAATAGCAATCAGCCCCAGCATTTT
few | TRBD1 | TRBJ1-1 | TRBV5-1 | CASSNGQGNTEAFF | TGCGCCAGCAGCAACGGACAGGGGAACACTGAAGCTTTCTTT
. | . | TRBJ2-1 | TRBV29-1 | CSAVYSYNEQFF | TGCAGCGCCGTATACTCCTACAATGAGCAGTTCTTC
few | . | TRBJ2-1 | TRBV2 | CASSVWSGSSYNEQFF | TGTGCCAGCAGTGTTTGGAGCGGAAGCTCCTACAATGAGCAGTTCTTC
few | TRBD1 | TRBJ1-1 | TRBV7-9 | CASSPWGQPNTEAFF | TGTGCCAGCAGCCCCTGGGGACAGCCGAACACTGAAGCTTTCTTT
few | TRBD1 | TRBJ2-3 | TRBV29-1 | CSYGDRPQDTQYF | TGCAGCTACGGGGACAGGCCGCAAGATACGCAGTATTTT
. | . | TRBJ2-2 | TRBV7-8 | CASNTQANTGELFF | TGTGCCAGCAACACCCAGGCCAACACCGGGGAGCTGTTTTTT
. | . | TRBJ2-7 | TRBV12-3/TRBV12-4 | CASRLLAGEQYF | TGTGCCAGCAGACTGCTGGCGGGAGAGCAGTACTTC
. | . | TRBJ2-3 | TRBV12-3/TRBV12-4 | CASSFLLPGRDTQYF | TGTGCCAGCAGTTTCTTGTTGCCGGGCCGCGATACGCAGTATTTT
few | TRBD2 | TRBJ2-3 | TRBV5-1 | CASSISGGTDTQYF | TGCGCCAGCAGCATTAGCGGGGGGACAGATACGCAGTATTTT
. | . | TRBJ1-2 | TRBV7-8 | CASSPKEGNYGYTF | TGTGCCAGCAGCCCGAAGGAGGGTAACTATGGCTACACCTTC
. | TRBD2 | TRBJ2-1 | TRBV15 | CATSRIRTSRVSEQFF | TGTGCCACCAGCAGGATTAGGACTAGCCGGGTATCTGAGCAGTTCTTC
many | . | TRBJ2-1 | TRBV5-1 | CASSLVQSSYNEQFF | TGCGCCAGCAGCTTGGTACAGAGCTCCTACAATGAGCAGTTCTTC
. | . | TRBJ1-1 | TRBV10-3 | CAISDGQNTEAFF | TGTGCCATCAGTGATGGGCAGAACACTGAAGCTTTCTTT
few | . | TRBJ2-2 | TRBV5-8 | CASSLGARGNTGELFF | TGTGCCAGCAGCTTGGGGGCCAGGGGGAACACCGGGGAGCTGTTTTTT
few | TRBD2 | TRBJ2-5 | TRBV20-1 | CSARDQSGSETQYF | TGCAGTGCTAGAGATCAAAGCGGGAGCGAGACCCAGTACTTC
. | . | TRBJ2-5 | TRBV2 | CASSETRGQETQYF | TGTGCCAGCAGTGAAACCCGAGGCCAAGAGACCCAGTACTTC
. | . | TRBJ1-2 | TRBV5-6 | CASSRGTPYGYTF | TGTGCCAGCAGCCGCGGGACACCCTATGGCTACACCTTC